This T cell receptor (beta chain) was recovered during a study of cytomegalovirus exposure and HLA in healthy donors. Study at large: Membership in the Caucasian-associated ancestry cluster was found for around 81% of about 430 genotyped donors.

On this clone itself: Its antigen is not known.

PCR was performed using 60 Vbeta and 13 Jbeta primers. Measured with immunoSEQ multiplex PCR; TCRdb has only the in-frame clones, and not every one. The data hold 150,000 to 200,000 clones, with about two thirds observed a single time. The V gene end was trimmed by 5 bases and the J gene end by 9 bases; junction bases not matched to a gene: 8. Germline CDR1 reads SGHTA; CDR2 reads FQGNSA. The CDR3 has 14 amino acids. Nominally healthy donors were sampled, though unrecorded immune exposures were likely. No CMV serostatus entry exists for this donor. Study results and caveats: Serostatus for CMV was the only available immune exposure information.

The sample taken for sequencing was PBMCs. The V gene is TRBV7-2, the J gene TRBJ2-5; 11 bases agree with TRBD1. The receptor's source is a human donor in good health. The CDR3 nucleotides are TGTGCCAGCAGCATCCGGGACAGGGGGATGGCCCAGTACTTC. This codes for CASSIRDRGMAQYF.